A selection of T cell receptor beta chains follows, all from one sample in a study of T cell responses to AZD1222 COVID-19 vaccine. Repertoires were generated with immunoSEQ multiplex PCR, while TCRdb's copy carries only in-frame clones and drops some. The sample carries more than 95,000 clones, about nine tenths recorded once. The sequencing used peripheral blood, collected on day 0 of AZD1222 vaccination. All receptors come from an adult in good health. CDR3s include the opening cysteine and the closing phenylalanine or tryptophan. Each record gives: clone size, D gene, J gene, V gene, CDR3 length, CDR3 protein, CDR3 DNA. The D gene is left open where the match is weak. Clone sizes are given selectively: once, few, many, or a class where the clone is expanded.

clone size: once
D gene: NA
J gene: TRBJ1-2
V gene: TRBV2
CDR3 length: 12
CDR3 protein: CASSDHSNGYTF
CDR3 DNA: TGTGCCAGCAGTGATCACTCAAATGGCTACACCTTC

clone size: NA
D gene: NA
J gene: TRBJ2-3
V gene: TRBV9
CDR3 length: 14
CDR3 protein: CASSVGGPTDTQYF
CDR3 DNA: TGTGCCAGCAGCGTAGGAGGCCCTACAGATACGCAGTATTTT

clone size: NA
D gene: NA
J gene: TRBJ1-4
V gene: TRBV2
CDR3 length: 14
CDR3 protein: CASGGLVSNEKLFF
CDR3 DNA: TGTGCCTCTGGGGGGCTGGTGTCTAATGAAAAACTGTTTTTT

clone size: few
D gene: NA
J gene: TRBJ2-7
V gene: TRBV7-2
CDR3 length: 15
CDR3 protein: CASSLMVQGAYEQYF
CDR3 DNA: TGTGCCAGCAGCTTAATGGTCCAGGGAGCCTACGAGCAGTACTTC

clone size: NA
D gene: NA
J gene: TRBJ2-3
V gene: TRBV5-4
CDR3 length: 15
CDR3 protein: CASSLATGAWDTQYF
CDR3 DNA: TGTGCCAGCAGCTTGGCGACGGGAGCTTGGGATACGCAGTATTTT

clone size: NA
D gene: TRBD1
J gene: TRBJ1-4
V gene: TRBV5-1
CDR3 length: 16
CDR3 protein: CASSRDRVATNEKLFF
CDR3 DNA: TGCGCCAGCAGCCGGGACAGGGTTGCAACTAATGAAAAACTGTTTTTT

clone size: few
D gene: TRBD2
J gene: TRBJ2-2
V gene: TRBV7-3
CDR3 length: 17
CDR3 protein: CASSAQGLAADRGELFF
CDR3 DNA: TGTGCCAGCAGCGCCCAGGGACTAGCGGCCGACCGCGGGGAGCTGTTTTTT

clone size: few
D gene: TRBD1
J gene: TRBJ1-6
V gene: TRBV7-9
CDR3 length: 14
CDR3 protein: CASSSGQGGSPLHF
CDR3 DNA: TGTGCCAGCAGCTCGGGACAGGGAGGTTCACCCCTCCACTTT

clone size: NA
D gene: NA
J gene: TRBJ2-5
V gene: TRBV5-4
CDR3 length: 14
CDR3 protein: CASSSSGLQETQYF
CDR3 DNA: TGTGCCAGCAGCTCGTCGGGACTCCAAGAGACCCAGTACTTC

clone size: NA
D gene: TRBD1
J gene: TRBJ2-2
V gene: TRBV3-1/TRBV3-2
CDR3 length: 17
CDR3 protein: CASSQPKRTGDTGELFF
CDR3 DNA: TGTGCCAGCAGTCAGCCTAAGAGGACAGGGGATACCGGGGAGCTGTTTTTT

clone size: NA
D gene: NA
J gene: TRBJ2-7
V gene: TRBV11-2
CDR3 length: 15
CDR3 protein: CASSWTEGPSYEQYF
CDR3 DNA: TGTGCCAGCAGCTGGACGGAGGGGCCTTCCTACGAGCAGTACTTC

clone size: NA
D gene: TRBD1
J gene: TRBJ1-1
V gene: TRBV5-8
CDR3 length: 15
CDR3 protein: CASRHYRGRFDEAFF
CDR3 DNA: TGTGCCAGCAGACACTACAGGGGGCGTTTTGATGAAGCTTTCTTT

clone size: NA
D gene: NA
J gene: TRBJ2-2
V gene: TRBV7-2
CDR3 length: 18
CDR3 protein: CASSLSAHGDGFPGELFF
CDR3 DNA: TGTGCCAGCAGCTTATCCGCACACGGGGATGGTTTTCCCGGGGAGCTGTTTTTT

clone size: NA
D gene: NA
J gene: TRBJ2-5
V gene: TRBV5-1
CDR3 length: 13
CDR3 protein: CASSFQGQETQYF
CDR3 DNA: TGCGCCAGCAGCTTTCAGGGGCAAGAGACCCAGTACTTC

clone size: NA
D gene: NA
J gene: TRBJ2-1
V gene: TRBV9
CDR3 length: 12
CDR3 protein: CASSETANRQFF
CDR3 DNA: TGTGCCAGCAGCGAAACCGCCAATCGGCAGTTCTTC

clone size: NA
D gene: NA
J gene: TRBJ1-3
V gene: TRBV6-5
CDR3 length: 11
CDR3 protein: CASQAGNTIYF
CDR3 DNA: TGTGCCAGCCAAGCTGGAAACACCATATATTTT

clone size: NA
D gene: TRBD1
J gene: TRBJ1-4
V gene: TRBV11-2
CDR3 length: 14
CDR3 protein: CASSRAGQGEKLFF
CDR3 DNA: TGTGCCAGCAGCCGAGCTGGACAGGGTGAAAAACTGTTTTTT

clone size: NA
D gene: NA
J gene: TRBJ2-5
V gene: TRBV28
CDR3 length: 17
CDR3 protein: CASSPRIGIVVQETQYF
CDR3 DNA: TGTGCCAGCAGTCCCCGTATTGGTATCGTGGTACAAGAGACCCAGTACTTC

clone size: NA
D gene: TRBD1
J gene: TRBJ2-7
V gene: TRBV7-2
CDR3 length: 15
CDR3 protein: CASSLAHRGSYEQYF
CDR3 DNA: TGTGCCAGCAGCTTAGCGCACAGGGGAAGCTACGAGCAGTACTTC

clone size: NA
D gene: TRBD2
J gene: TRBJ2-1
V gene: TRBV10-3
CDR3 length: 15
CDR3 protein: CAIGTGTSGSYEQFF
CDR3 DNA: TGTGCCATCGGGACCGGGACTAGCGGGAGTTATGAGCAGTTCTTC

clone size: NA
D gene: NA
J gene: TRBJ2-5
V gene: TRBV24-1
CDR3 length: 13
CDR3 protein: CATSDSYQETQYF
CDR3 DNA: TGTGCCACCAGTGACTCGTACCAAGAGACCCAGTACTTC

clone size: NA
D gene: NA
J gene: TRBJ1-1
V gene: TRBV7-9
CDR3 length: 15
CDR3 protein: CASSLAGQLHTEAFF
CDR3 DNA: TGTGCCAGCAGCTTAGCAGGACAGTTGCACACTGAAGCTTTCTTT

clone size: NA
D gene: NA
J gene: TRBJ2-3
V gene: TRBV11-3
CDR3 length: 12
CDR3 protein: CASSQGTDTQYF
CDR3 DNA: TGTGCCAGCAGCCAGGGCACAGATACGCAGTATTTT

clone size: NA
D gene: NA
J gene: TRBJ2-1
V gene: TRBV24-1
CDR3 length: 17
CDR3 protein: CATSDDRDGSWFNEQFF
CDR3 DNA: TGTGCCACCAGTGACGACCGGGACGGCTCTTGGTTCAATGAGCAGTTCTTC

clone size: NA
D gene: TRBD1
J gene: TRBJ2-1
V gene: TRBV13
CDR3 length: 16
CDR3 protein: CASSPGGTGPYNEQFF
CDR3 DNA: TGTGCCAGCAGCCCAGGAGGGACAGGCCCCTACAATGAGCAGTTCTTC

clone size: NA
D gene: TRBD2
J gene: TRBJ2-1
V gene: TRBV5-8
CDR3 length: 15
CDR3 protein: CASSTGLAGGNEQFF
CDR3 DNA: TGTGCCAGCAGCACGGGACTAGCGGGGGGCAATGAGCAGTTCTTC

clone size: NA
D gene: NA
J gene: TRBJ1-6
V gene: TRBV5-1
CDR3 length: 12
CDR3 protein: CASKGDNSPLHF
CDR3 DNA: TGCGCCAGCAAGGGGGATAATTCACCCCTCCACTTT

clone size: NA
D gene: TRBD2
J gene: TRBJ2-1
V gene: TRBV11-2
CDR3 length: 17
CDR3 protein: CASSSPRTSGRKRGQFF
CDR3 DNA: TGTGCCAGCAGCTCGCCGCGGACTAGCGGGAGGAAGAGGGGGCAGTTCTTC

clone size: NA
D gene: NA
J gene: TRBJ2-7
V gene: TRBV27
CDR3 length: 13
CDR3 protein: CASSFGGGAEQHF
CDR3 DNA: NA

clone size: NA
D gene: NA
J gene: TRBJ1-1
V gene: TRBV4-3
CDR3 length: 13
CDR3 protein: CASSRAQNTEAFF
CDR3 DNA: TGCGCCAGCAGCCGGGCCCAGAACACTGAAGCTTTCTTT

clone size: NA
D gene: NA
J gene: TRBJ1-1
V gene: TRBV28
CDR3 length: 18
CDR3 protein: CASRSGGRSRGLNTEAFF
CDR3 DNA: TGTGCCAGCAGGAGCGGGGGAAGGTCCCGGGGGCTGAACACTGAAGCTTTCTTT

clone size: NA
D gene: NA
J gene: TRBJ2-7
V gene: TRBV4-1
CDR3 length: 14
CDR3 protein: CASSQDPGAYEQYF
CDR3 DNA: TGCGCCAGCAGCCAAGATCCCGGGGCTTACGAGCAGTACTTC

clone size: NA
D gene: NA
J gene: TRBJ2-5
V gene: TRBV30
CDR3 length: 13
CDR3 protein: CAWSPRGQETQYF
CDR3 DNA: TGTGCCTGGAGTCCTAGGGGGCAAGAGACCCAGTACTTC

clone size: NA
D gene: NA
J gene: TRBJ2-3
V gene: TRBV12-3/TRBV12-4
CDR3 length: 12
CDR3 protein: CASSFTSDTQYF
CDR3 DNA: TGTGCCAGCAGTTTCACCTCAGATACGCAGTATTTT

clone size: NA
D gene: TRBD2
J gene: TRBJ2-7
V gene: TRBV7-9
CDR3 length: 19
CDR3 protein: CASTKWGQGGSGRPYEQYF
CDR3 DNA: TGTGCCAGCACTAAATGGGGGCAAGGAGGTAGCGGGAGGCCCTACGAGCAGTACTTC

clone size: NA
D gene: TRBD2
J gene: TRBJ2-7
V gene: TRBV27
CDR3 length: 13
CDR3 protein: CASSFSGGSEQYF
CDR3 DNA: TGTGCCAGCAGTTTTAGCGGGGGGTCGGAGCAGTACTTC

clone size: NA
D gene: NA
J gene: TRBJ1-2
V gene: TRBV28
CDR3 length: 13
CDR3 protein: CASSLTGHYGYTF
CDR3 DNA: TGTGCCAGCAGTTTAACGGGACACTATGGCTACACCTTC

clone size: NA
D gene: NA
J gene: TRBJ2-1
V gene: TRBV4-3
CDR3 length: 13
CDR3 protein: CASSQGRFNEQFF
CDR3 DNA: TGCGCCAGCAGCCAAGGTCGGTTCAATGAGCAGTTCTTC

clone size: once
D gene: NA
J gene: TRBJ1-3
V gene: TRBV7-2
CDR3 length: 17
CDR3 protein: CASSYSPGGDSGNTIYF
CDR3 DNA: TGTGCCAGCAGCTACTCGCCTGGGGGTGACTCTGGAAACACCATATATTTT

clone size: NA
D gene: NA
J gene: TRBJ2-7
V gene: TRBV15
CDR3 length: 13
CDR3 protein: CATSRDRVNEQYF
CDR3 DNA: TGTGCCACCAGCAGAGACAGGGTAAACGAGCAGTACTTC

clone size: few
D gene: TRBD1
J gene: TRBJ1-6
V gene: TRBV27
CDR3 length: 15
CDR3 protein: CASSPHRAGGSPLHF
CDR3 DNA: TGTGCCAGCAGCCCCCACCGGGCAGGGGGTTCACCCCTCCACTTT

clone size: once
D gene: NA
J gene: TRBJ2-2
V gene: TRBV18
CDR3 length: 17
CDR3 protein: CASSPQTGRVNTGELFF
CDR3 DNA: TGTGCCAGCTCACCCCAGACAGGGAGGGTGAACACCGGGGAGCTGTTTTTT

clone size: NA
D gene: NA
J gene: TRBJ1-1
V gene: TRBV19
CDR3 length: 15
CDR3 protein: CASRWGNAGAAEAFF
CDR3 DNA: TGTGCCAGTCGGTGGGGTAACGCGGGGGCAGCTGAAGCTTTCTTT

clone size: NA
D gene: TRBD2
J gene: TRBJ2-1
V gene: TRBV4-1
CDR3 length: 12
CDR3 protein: CASNGGSDEQFF
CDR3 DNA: TGCGCCAGCAATGGCGGGAGCGATGAGCAGTTCTTC

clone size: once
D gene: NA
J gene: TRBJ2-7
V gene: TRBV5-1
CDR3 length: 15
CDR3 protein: CASRVSGLSIYEQYF
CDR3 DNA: TGCGCCAGCAGAGTTTCCGGACTCTCAATTTACGAGCAGTACTTC

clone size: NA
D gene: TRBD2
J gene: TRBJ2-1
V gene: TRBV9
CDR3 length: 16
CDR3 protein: CASSVGIAGIYNEQFF
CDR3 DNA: TGTGCCAGCAGCGTAGGAATAGCGGGGATCTACAATGAGCAGTTCTTC

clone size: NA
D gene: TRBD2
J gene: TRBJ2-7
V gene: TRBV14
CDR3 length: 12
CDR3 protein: CASSQEGRTSDF
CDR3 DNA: TGTGCCAGCAGCCAAGAAGGAAGGACTAGTGACTTC

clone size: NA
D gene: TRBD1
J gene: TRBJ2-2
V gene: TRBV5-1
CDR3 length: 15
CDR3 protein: CASSLATGYNGELFF
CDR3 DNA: TGCGCCAGCAGCCTTGCGACAGGGTATAACGGGGAGCTGTTTTTT

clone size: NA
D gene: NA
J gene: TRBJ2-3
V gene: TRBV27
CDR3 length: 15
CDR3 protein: CASSPRSRMTDTQYF
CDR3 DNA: TGTGCCAGCAGTCCCCGTAGTCGGATGACAGATACGCAGTATTTT

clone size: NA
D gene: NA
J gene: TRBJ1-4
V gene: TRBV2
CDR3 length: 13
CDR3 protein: CASERGINEKLFF
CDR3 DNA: TGTGCCAGCGAGAGGGGGATAAATGAAAAACTGTTTTTT

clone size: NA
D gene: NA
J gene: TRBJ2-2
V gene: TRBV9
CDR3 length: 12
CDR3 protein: CASSENTGELFF
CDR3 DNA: TGTGCCAGCAGCGAGAACACCGGGGAGCTGTTTTTT